Below are 28 T cell receptor beta chains sequenced from a single sample in a study of early T cells in non-severe SARS-CoV-2 infection. TCRdb passed the 5' RACE reads through MiXCR, listing each CDR3 protein once. The table shows approximately 48,000 distinct CDR3 sequences, with less than 7.5% occurring only once. The material sequenced was whole blood, taken at baseline. The receptor source for this set is an adult who was a healthcare worker with PCR-confirmed SARS-CoV-2 infection or an uninfected control (not recorded which).

This clonotype has a count of ten or more. The chain couples TRBV14 to TRBJ1-1; D not resolved. The germline V gene has CDR1 SGHDN and CDR2 FVKESK. The CDR3 has 12 residues. V was clipped by 1 base and J by 10 bases, with 10 bases between them. CDR3 protein: CASSQGQLGAFF. DNA of the CDR3: TGTGCCAGCAGCCAAGGGCAATTGGGAGCTTTCTTT. Based on the CDR3 plus reference TRBV14 and TRBJ1-1, the full variable domain is EAGVTQFPSHSVIEKGQTVTLRCDPISGHDNLYWYRRVMGKEIKFLLHFVKESKQDESGMPNNRFLAERTGGTYSTLKVQPAELEDSGVYFCASSQGQLGAFFGQGTRLTVV.

This clonotype is a singleton in its sample. It may be a read error: a sequence one base away is much more abundant. The chain has TRBV5-1 and TRBJ2-7, with D possibly being TRBD2 (6 bases). The CDR3 is 15 amino acids. Germline V gene sequence: CDR1 SGHRS, CDR2 YFSETQ. This chain's CDR3 is CANSFGGRTNDEQYF. CDR3 coding DNA: TGCGCCAACAGCTTCGGAGGACGGACTAACGACGAGCAGTACTTC. The whole variable domain, remainder taken from reference TRBV5-1 and TRBJ2-7, is KAGVTQTPRYLIKTRGQQVTLSCSPISGHRSVSWYQQTPGQGLQFLFEYFSETQRNKGNFPGRFSGRQFSNSRSEMNVSTLELGDSALYLCANSFGGRTNDEQYFGPGTRLTVT.

This clonotype was seen many times. This sequence joins TRBV5-1 and TRBJ2-5; D not resolved. The CDR3 spans 14 residues. V was cut by 0 bases and J by 5 bases, with 11 bases left in between. From germline, CDR1 is SGHRS and CDR2 YFSETQ. CDR3 loop: CASSLAHVRETQYF. The CDR3 nucleotides are TGCGCCAGCAGCTTGGCCCACGTCCGGGAGACCCAGTACTTC.

This clonotype appeared a few times. The chain links TRBV5-1 to TRBJ2-2; the match to TRBD2 covers 8 bases. Germline V gene lookup returns CDR1 SGHRS and CDR2 YFSETQ. The CDR3 is made up of 15 amino acids. J was trimmed by 1 base and V by 5 bases; bases with no gene match: 4. DNA for the CDR3: TGCGCCAGCAGTTCCGGGACTAGGAACACCGGGGAGCTGTTTTTT. This encodes CASSSGTRNTGELFF.

The chain couples TRBV12-3 or TRBV12-4 to TRBJ2-2; 13 nucleotides match TRBD2. V lost 5 bases and J lost 7; bases outside the gene matches: 4. The CDR3 totals 15 residues. The CDR3, as DNA: TGTGCCAGCAGTGACCGACTAGCGGGGGGCGGGGAGCTGTTTTTT. Encoded protein: CASSDRLAGGGELFF.

J is TRBJ1-1 and V is TRBV6-2 or TRBV6-3; maybe TRBD1 (5 bases). This CDR3 comprises 13 residues. Trimming shortened V by 2 bases and J by 7 bases, and 11 bases separated the two germline ends. CDR1 and CDR2 (germline): MNHEY, SVGEGT. DNA for the CDR3: TGTGCCAGCAGTTACGGGACGCCCGTTGAAGCTTTCTTT. Residues: CASSYGTPVEAFF.

The chain recombines TRBV20-1 with TRBJ2-2; D gene uncertain. CDR3 length: 16 residues. Germline V CDR1 and CDR2: DFQATT, SNEGSKA (reference sequence). The ends were cut back, 3 bases at V and 3 bases at J, with 17 bases in the middle. CDR3 nucleotide sequence: TGCAGTGCTAGCTTTCGTATCGGTAGTGACACCGGGGAGCTGTTTTTT. Its translation: CSASFRIGSDTGELFF.

The V gene is TRBV18, the J gene TRBJ2-7, with 8 bases aligning to TRBD1. CDR1 KGHSH and CDR2 LQKENI come from the germline V gene. This CDR3 region has 13 residues. V gave up 6 bases and J gave up 5 bases; unmatched junction bases: 6. The CDR3 DNA follows: TGTGCCAGCTCCGTGACAGGGGCCCACGAGCAGTACTTC. Residues: CASSVTGAHEQYF.

The chain couples TRBV29-1 to TRBJ1-1, with a weak D call TRBD1 (5 bases). This CDR3 region has 12 residues. Germline V gene lookup returns CDR1 SQVTM and CDR2 ANQGSEA. V was trimmed by 5 bases and J by 7 bases, leaving 14 bases between them. In DNA form, the CDR3 reads TGCAGCGTTTTGACGGGAGGGGTTGAAGCTTTCTTT. Translating gives CSVLTGGVEAFF.

This clonotype has ten or more counts. The rearrangement links TRBV19 to TRBJ2-5; TRBD1 matches at 9 bases. With V trimmed by 3 bases and J by 3 bases, 5 bases remained unmatched. The germline gives CDR1 LNHDA, CDR2 SQIVND (reference sequence). This CDR3 is built from 15 residues. The CDR3 region has the DNA TGTGCCAGTAGTATTCCCGGGACAGGGAAAGAGACCCAGTACTTC. Translated, it gives CASSIPGTGKETQYF.

This clonotype has a handful of counts. The chain combines TRBV18 with TRBJ1-1, with D perhaps matching TRBD1 (6 bases). The germline V gene encodes CDR1 KGHSH and CDR2 LQKENI. The V and J ends lost 3 bases and 0 bases respectively, with 11 bases between them. CDR3 length: 15 amino acids. The CDR3 is CASSPDTGMNTEAFF. The CDR3 DNA follows: TGTGCCAGCTCACCCGATACAGGGATGAACACTGAAGCTTTCTTT. Drawing the rest from reference TRBV18 and TRBJ1-1, the complete variable domain is NAGVMQNPRHLVRRRGQEARLRCSPMKGHSHVYWYRQLPEEGLKFMVYLQKENIIDESGMPKERFSAEFPKEGPSILRIQQVVRGDSAAYFCASSPDTGMNTEAFFGQGTRLTVV.

This clonotype was found a few times. The chain has TRBV11-2 and TRBJ2-3, with D unresolved. Trimming left V 5 bases short and J 8 bases short, with 17 bases between. The CDR3 length is 14 residues. Germline V gives CDR1 SGHAT, CDR2 FQNNGV. The CDR3 here is CASSPMALLGTQYF. As DNA, the CDR3 is TGTGCCAGCAGCCCTATGGCCCTTTTGGGTACGCAGTATTTT.

The V call is TRBV6-1, the J call TRBJ2-5; D possibly uses TRBD1 or TRBD2 (6 bases each). V lost 7 bases, J lost 2 bases, and 11 bases lay in between. The V gene's germline CDR1 is MNHNS and CDR2 SASEGT. This CDR3 is built from 13 residues. The CDR3 reads CASTRRGQETQYF. The CDR3 nucleotides are TGTGCCAGCACTAGGAGGGGGCAAGAGACCCAGTACTTC.

The V call is TRBV4-3, the J call TRBJ2-1; 12 bases match TRBD2. Germline CDR1 is LGHNA and CDR2 is YSLEER. This CDR3 has 17 amino acids. V lost 0 bases to trimming and J lost 2 bases; unmatched junction nucleotides: 2. CDR3 nucleotide sequence: TGCGCCAGCAGCCAAGATCTAGCGGGGGGGCCCTACAATGAGCAGTTCTTC. Translating it yields CASSQDLAGGPYNEQFF.

The chain couples TRBV27 to TRBJ2-5; 7 bases fit TRBD1. In germline, CDR1 is MNHEY, CDR2 SMNVEV (reference sequence). The CDR3 extends over 15 amino acids. The ends lost 0 bases at V and 2 bases at J; junction bases unmatched: 3. The CDR3 here is CASSLSGQRQETQYF. The CDR3 DNA sequence: TGTGCCAGCAGTTTATCGGGACAGAGACAAGAGACCCAGTACTTC.

There are a few counts of this clonotype. The rearrangement joins TRBV6-6 to TRBJ1-2, with 8 bases identical to TRBD1. In germline, CDR1 is MNHNY, CDR2 SVGAGI (reference sequence). V gave up 3 bases and J gave up 6 bases; unmatched junction bases: 9. The CDR3 spans 15 residues. DNA of the CDR3: TGTGCCAGCAGTTATCCGGGACAGGTGGTCGATGGCTACACCTTC. Protein sequence: CASSYPGQVVDGYTF.

The chain has TRBV2 and TRBJ2-6; D remains unclear. V shed 2 bases and J shed 2 bases, with 4 bases lying between them. This CDR3 contains 14 residues. Germline V gene sequence: CDR1 SNHLY, CDR2 FYNNEI. The CDR3 reads CASSEQAGANVLTF. CDR3 bases: TGTGCCAGCAGTGAACAAGCTGGGGCCAACGTCCTGACTTTC.

This clonotype appeared many times. This chain uses TRBV6-4 with TRBJ2-3, with D possibly matching TRBD1 (5 bases). The CDR3 covers 13 residues. Germline CDR1 reads MRHNA; CDR2 reads SNTAGT. V gave up 4 bases and J gave up 3 bases, with 8 bases separating them. The CDR3 reads CASSVQGTDTQYF. In nucleotides, the CDR3 is TGTGCCAGCAGTGTTCAGGGAACAGATACGCAGTATTTT.

Concerning this clonotype: The junction differs from germline at one of its ends, possibly a read error. V and J are TRBV7-3 and TRBJ2-2; D is possibly TRBD1 (6 bases). This CDR3 has 14 residues. The germline CDR1 and CDR2 sequences are SGHTA and FQGTGA. Here the CDR3 reads CVSNPTGRAGELFF. DNA of the CDR3: TGTGTCAGCAATCCTACAGGGAGAGCCGGGGAGCTGTTTTTT.

This clonotype appeared many times. The gene calls are TRBV7-9 and TRBJ2-5; the D call may be TRBD1 or TRBD2 (5 bases each). The germline CDR1 and CDR2 sequences are SEHNR and FQNEAQ (reference sequence). Deletions cut 5 bases from V and 1 base from J, with 8 bases between. The CDR3 is 13 amino acids. In nucleotides, the CDR3 is TGTGCCAGCAGCCCGGGGACCCAAGAGACCCAGTACTTC. Its translation is CASSPGTQETQYF.

The chain employs TRBV11-3 and TRBJ2-1; possibly TRBD1 for D (6 bases). Trimming removed 5 bases at V and 4 bases at J, with 21 bases between. Germline assignment: CDR1 SGHNT and CDR2 YENEEA. The CDR3 is made up of 17 amino acids. CDR3 in amino acids: CASSPWARGSRYNEQFF. CDR3 DNA sequence: TGTGCCAGCAGCCCCTGGGCCAGGGGCTCCAGATACAATGAGCAGTTCTTC.

For this clonotype: A much larger clone lies one base from this, so it may be a read error. The rearrangement joins TRBV6-5 to TRBJ2-1; D remains unclear. There are 17 residues in the CDR3. From germline, CDR1 is MNHEY and CDR2 SVGAGI. The CDR3 coding sequence is TGTGGCAGCAGTTACTCGAGGAGATCCCTACCTTACAATGAGCAGTTCTTC. This codes for CGSSYSRRSLPYNEQFF.

V is TRBV12-3 or TRBV12-4 and J is TRBJ2-5, with 9 bases lining up with TRBD1. V shed 5 bases, J shed 3 bases, and the junction held 4 bases outside the gene matches. The CDR3 runs to 14 residues. In DNA, the CDR3 is TGTGCCAGCAGTCCGGACAGGGGAAAAGAGACCCAGTACTTC. Translated, it gives CASSPDRGKETQYF.

Ten or more counts support this clonotype. This chain joins TRBV7-2 and TRBJ1-2, with 10 bases that match TRBD1. CDR1 and CDR2 (germline): SGHTA, FQGNSA. The CDR3 extends over 13 amino acids. The trim removed 5 bases at V and 8 bases at J, leaving 5 bases unmatched. The CDR3 DNA sequence: TGTGCCAGCAGCCGGGGGACAGGGGCGGGCTACACCTTC. Encoded protein: CASSRGTGAGYTF. Based on the CDR3 plus reference TRBV7-2 and TRBJ1-2, the full variable domain is GAGVSQSPSNKVTEKGKDVELRCDPISGHTALYWYRQSLGQGLEFLIYFQGNSAPDKSGLPSDRFSAERTGGSVSTLTIQRTQQEDSAVYLCASSRGTGAGYTFGSGTRLTVV.

There are many counts of this clonotype. The V call is TRBV7-9, the J call TRBJ2-5, with TRBD2 identical over 12 bases. The CDR3 length is 17 residues. V shed 3 bases, J shed 5 bases, and the junction held 10 bases outside the gene matches. The germline V gene encodes CDR1 SEHNR and CDR2 FQNEAQ (reference sequence). CDR3 coding DNA: TGTGCCAGCAGCTTGGATCGACTAGCGGGGGCGGAGGAGACCCAGTACTTC. Translation: CASSLDRLAGAEETQYF.

This clonotype was observed a handful of times. The chain couples TRBV6-5 to TRBJ1-2; possibly TRBD1 for D (5 bases). V lost 4 bases, J lost 0 bases, and 15 bases lay in between. The CDR3 loop spans 16 amino acids. CDR1 is MNHEY and CDR2 is SVGAGI in the germline V gene. CDR3 sequence reads: CASSSPRAQANYGYTF. DNA for the CDR3: TGTGCCAGCAGTTCTCCCAGGGCCCAAGCTAACTATGGCTACACCTTC.

The rearrangement uses TRBV20-1 and TRBJ2-7; perhaps TRBD1 as D (5 bases). Germline V CDR1 and CDR2: DFQATT, SNEGSKA (reference sequence). V was trimmed by 0 bases and J by 3 bases, leaving 12 bases between them. CDR3 length equals 14 residues. The CDR3 DNA follows: TGCAGTGCTAGAGATCCGGGCAGGGACTACGAGCAGTACTTC. This translates into CSARDPGRDYEQYF.

This clonotype was recorded many times. The V gene is TRBV27, the J gene TRBJ1-5; possible D gene TRBD1, 6 bases. The CDR3 covers 18 residues. Trimming shortened V by 2 bases and J by 6 bases, and 23 bases separated the two germline ends. The germline V gene has CDR1 MNHEY and CDR2 SMNVEV (reference sequence). The chain's CDR3 is CASSLALPNSGAGQPQHF. DNA for the CDR3: TGTGCCAGCAGTTTAGCCTTACCCAACTCAGGGGCTGGTCAGCCCCAGCATTTT.